The 15 T cell receptor beta chains below all came from one sample that was sequenced in a study of OX40 agonist ivuxolimab in advanced cancers. Method: immunoSEQ multiplex PCR; TCRdb's copy keeps in-frame clones and lacks some. The data contain approximately 81,000 clones, around nine tenths of them seen just once; the ten biggest clones take up about 0.52%. The source was CD4+ or CD8+ T cells sorted from blood, collected in a trial of the OX40 agonist ivuxolimab. The receptors derive from an adult with an advanced solid tumor such as melanoma, head and neck, liver or kidney cancer.

The chain employs TRBV2 and TRBJ2-5; D is uncertain. The CDR3 covers 14 residues. The V gene lost 8 bases and the J gene lost 1 base, with 14 bases spanning the gap. In germline, CDR1 is SNHLY, CDR2 FYNNEI. This CDR3 reads CASPTPRSQETQYF. The CDR3, as DNA: TGTGCCAGCCCGACCCCTCGGAGCCAAGAGACCCAGTACTTC.

This clone showed up just once. CDR3 residues: CASSQSCTNTGELFF. The CDR3 region has the DNA TGCGCCAGCAGTCAATCGTGCACCAACACCGGGGAGCTGTTTTTT. V is TRBV23-1 and J is TRBJ2-2; D remains unclear. TRBV23-1 is treated as an ORF (open reading frame) with a function not yet certain. Trimming removed 0 bases from V and 2 bases from J, with 7 bases in between. The CDR3 consists of 15 residues.

The chain has TRBV6-1 and TRBJ2-7, with a weak D call TRBD2 (5 bases). Germline CDR1 is MNHNS and CDR2 is SASEGT. CDR3 size: 14 residues. V gave up 2 bases and J gave up 0 bases, with 8 bases separating them. Written as DNA, the CDR3 is TGTGCCAGCAGTGAACCCGGGAACTCCTACGAGCAGTACTTC. As protein: CASSEPGNSYEQYF.

The rearrangement joins TRBV18 to TRBJ2-1, with D perhaps TRBD2 (6 bases). Germline V CDR1 and CDR2: KGHSH, LQKENI. This CDR3 has 13 residues. V lost 2 bases and J 9 bases, leaving 11 bases between the germline ends. CDR3 nucleotide sequence: TGTGCCAGCTCACCATCGGTGGGGGGTGAGCAGTTCTTC. Residues: CASSPSVGGEQFF.

The chain links TRBV21-1 to TRBJ1-1. TRBV21-1 is classified as a pseudogene. The length of the CDR3 is 16 residues. For the CDR3, the DNA is TGTGCCAGCAGCAAAGGTATGGTCCGTGAGAACACTGAAGCTTTCTTT. Translating gives CASSKGMVRENTEAFF.

The rearrangement joins TRBV9 to TRBJ2-1, with D possibly matching TRBD2 (6 bases). The CDR3 runs to 15 residues. Germline assignment: CDR1 SGDLS and CDR2 YYNGEE. V lost 3 bases to trimming and J lost 3 bases, with 13 bases between them. This chain's CDR3 is CASSARDFVYNEQFF. CDR3 coding DNA: TGTGCCAGCAGCGCGCGGGACTTCGTCTACAATGAGCAGTTCTTC.

The V gene is TRBV7-6, the J gene TRBJ2-2; D is possibly TRBD2 (5 bases). The CDR3 runs to 15 residues. CDR1 and CDR2 (germline): SGHVS, FNYEAQ. V was trimmed by 4 bases and J by 0 bases, leaving 9 bases between them. CDR3 in DNA: TGTGCCAGCAGCTCTAGCATCCCGAACACCGGGGAGCTGTTTTTT. Its translation is CASSSSIPNTGELFF.

The V gene is TRBV15, the J gene TRBJ2-5; 9 bases agree with TRBD1. The CDR3 totals 16 residues. Germline CDR1 reads LNHNV; CDR2 reads YYDKDF (reference sequence). The V gene end was trimmed by 2 bases and the J gene end by 5 bases; junction bases not matched to a gene: 9. DNA of the CDR3: TGTGCCACCAGCAGATTCACAGGGGGCGCGACGGAGACCCAGTACTTC. It yields the protein CATSRFTGGATETQYF.

V and J are TRBV9 and TRBJ1-2; 8 positions agree with TRBD1. CDR3 length equals 16 residues. Germline assignment: CDR1 SGDLS and CDR2 YYNGEE. With 3 bases clipped from V and 6 bases from J, the junction kept 13 bases outside the gene matches. The CDR3 sequence is CASSGAWGQVINGYTF. The CDR3 DNA reads as TGTGCCAGCAGCGGAGCCTGGGGACAGGTCATAAATGGCTACACCTTC.

The V call is TRBV18, the J call TRBJ2-1; D unclear. This CDR3 spans 13 amino acids. The germline CDR1 and CDR2 sequences are KGHSH and LQKENI. The ends were cut back, 2 bases at V and 5 bases at J, with 7 bases in the middle. Here the CDR3 reads CASSPTTDNEQFF. CDR3 sequence (DNA): TGTGCCAGCTCACCAACAACCGACAATGAGCAGTTCTTC.

The chain uses TRBV19 and TRBJ2-1; perhaps TRBD2 as D (7 bases). The CDR3 sequence is 16 residues long. V was shortened by 5 bases and J by 3 bases, with 17 bases between the two germline ends. CDR1 LNHDA and CDR2 SQIVND come from the germline V gene (reference sequence). In DNA, the CDR3 is TGTGCCAGTAGTCAGTTTGGGGGGGCGGGCTACAATGAGCAGTTCTTC. This encodes CASSQFGGAGYNEQFF.

About this clone: The sample contains more than one DNA sequence encoding this CDR3. This chain connects TRBV5-1 to TRBJ1-1, with D hard to call. The germline CDR1 and CDR2 sequences are SGHRS and YFSETQ. The CDR3 extends over 11 amino acids. The V and J ends lost 5 bases and 6 bases respectively, with 8 bases between them. CDR3 DNA: TGCGCCAGCAGGGATGGGGCTGAAGCTTTCTTT. Translated, it gives CASRDGAEAFF.

This rearrangement joins TRBV5-5 to TRBJ1-4, with D unresolved. Germline lookup yields CDR1 SGHKS and CDR2 YYEKEE (reference sequence). CDR3 length equals 16 residues. Trimming left V 6 bases short and J 4 bases short, with 19 bases between. The CDR3 coding sequence is TGTGCCAGCACCTACCTCCAACGCCTCGGTAATGAAAAACTGTTTTTT. Translated, it gives CASTYLQRLGNEKLFF.

The chain carries TRBV6-5 and TRBJ1-1, with 9 bases that match TRBD1. Germline-derived CDR1 and CDR2 are MNHEY and SVGAGI. This CDR3 is 14 amino acids long. V lost 7 bases, J lost 11 bases, and 14 bases stayed unmatched. The CDR3 region has the DNA TGTGCCAGCACTCCTGGGGGGACAGGGATGATCGCTTTCTTT. It translates to CASTPGGTGMIAFF.

The chain couples TRBV10-1 to TRBJ2-6; D is uncertain. CDR3 length: 15 residues. Germline V lookup: CDR1 WNHNN, CDR2 SYGVQD (reference sequence). V shed 8 bases and J shed 0 bases, with 11 bases lying between them. CDR3 bases: TGCGCCAGCTGGGATCAGTCCTCTGGGGCCAACGTCCTGACTTTC. Residues: CASWDQSSGANVLTF.